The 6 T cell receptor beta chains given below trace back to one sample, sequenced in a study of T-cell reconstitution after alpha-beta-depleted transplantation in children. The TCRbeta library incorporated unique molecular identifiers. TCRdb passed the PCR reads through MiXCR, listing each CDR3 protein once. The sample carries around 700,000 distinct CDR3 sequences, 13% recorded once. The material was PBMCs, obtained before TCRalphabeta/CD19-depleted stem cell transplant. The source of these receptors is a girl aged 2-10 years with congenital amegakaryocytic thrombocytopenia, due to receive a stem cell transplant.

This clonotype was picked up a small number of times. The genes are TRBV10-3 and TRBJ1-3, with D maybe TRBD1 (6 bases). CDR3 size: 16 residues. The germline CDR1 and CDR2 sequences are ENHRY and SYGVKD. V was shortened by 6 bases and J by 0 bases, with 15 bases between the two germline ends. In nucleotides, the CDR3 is TGTGCCATCAGCCAGAACGGACAGCCCTCTGGAAACACCATATATTTT. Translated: CAISQNGQPSGNTIYF.

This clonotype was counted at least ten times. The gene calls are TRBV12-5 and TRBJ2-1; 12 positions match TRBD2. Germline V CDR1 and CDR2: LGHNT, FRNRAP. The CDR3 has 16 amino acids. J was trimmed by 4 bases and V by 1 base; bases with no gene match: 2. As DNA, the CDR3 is TGTGCTAGTGGTTTGGGGACTAGCGGGACATACAATGAGCAGTTCTTC. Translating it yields CASGLGTSGTYNEQFF.

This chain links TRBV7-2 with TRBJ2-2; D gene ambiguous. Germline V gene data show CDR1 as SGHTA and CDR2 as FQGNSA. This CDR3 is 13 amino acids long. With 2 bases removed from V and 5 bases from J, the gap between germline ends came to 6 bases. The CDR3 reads CASSLLLTGELFF. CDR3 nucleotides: TGTGCCAGCAGCTTATTATTAACCGGGGAGCTGTTTTTT.

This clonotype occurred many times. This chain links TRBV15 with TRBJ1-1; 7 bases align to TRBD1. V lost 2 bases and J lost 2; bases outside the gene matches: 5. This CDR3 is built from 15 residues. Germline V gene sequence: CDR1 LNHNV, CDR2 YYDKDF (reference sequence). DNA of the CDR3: TGTGCCACCAGCAGAACGGACAGGCTAAACACTGAAGCTTTCTTT. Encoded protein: CATSRTDRLNTEAFF.

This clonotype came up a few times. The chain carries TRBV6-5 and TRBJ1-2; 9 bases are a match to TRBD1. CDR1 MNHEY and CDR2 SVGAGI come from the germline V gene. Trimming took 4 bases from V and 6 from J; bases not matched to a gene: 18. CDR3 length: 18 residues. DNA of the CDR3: TGTGCCAGCAGTTTATCCAGCCGGCCGGGACAGGGAGTTAATGGCTACACCTTC. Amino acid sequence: CASSLSSRPGQGVNGYTF.

CDR3 region: CSVDSGLGNTIYF. CDR3 DNA sequence: TGCAGCGTTGATTCCGGGTTAGGAAACACCATATATTTT. The rearrangement links TRBV29-1 to TRBJ1-3; D is undetermined. The ends were cut back, 3 bases at V and 4 bases at J, with 10 bases in the middle. In germline, CDR1 is SQVTM, CDR2 ANQGSEA. The CDR3 consists of 13 residues.